What follows are 2 T cell receptor beta chains derived from one specimen sequenced in a study of cytomegalovirus exposure and HLA in healthy donors. 60 Vbeta and 13 Jbeta primers were used in PCR. TCRdb's table, derived via immunoSEQ multiplex PCR, lists solely in-frame clones and lacks some. Of 80,000 to 95,000 clones listed, approximately 86% were seen once; the top ten hold about a tenth. Material for sequencing was PBMCs. The receptors were gathered from a man aged 30 to 45 in good health and CMV-seropositive.

V and J are TRBV19 and TRBJ1-2, with 9 bases lining up with TRBD1. The CDR3 contains 14 residues. Per the germline V gene, CDR1 is LNHDA and CDR2 is SQIVND (reference sequence). Trimming cost V 3 bases and J 5 bases; bases outside gene matches: 4. As DNA, the CDR3 is TGTGCCAGTAGTATGATACAGGGGGCTTATGGCTACACCTTC. It specifies CASSMIQGAYGYTF.

The chain is built from TRBV6-1 and TRBJ2-2; 8 bases fit TRBD1. This CDR3 has 16 residues. Germline assignment: CDR1 MNHNS and CDR2 SASEGT. With V trimmed by 1 base and J by 5 bases, 6 bases remained unmatched. In DNA form, the CDR3 reads TGTGCCAGCAGTGAAGTGGCAGGGGGCAGGACCGGGGAGCTGTTTTTT. Translated: CASSEVAGGRTGELFF.